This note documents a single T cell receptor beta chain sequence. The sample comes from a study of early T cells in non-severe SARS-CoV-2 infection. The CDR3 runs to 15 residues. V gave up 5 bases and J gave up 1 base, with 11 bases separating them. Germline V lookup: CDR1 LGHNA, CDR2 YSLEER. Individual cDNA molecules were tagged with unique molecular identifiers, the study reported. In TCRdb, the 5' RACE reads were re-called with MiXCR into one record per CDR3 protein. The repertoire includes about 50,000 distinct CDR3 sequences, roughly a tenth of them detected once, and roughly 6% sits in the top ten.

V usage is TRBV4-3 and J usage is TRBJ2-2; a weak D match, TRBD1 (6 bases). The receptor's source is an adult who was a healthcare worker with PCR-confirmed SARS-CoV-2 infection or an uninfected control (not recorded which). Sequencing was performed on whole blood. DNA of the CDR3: TGCGCCAGCAGCTGGGCAGGGGAGAACACCGGGGAGCTGTTTTTT. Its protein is CASSWAGENTGELFF.